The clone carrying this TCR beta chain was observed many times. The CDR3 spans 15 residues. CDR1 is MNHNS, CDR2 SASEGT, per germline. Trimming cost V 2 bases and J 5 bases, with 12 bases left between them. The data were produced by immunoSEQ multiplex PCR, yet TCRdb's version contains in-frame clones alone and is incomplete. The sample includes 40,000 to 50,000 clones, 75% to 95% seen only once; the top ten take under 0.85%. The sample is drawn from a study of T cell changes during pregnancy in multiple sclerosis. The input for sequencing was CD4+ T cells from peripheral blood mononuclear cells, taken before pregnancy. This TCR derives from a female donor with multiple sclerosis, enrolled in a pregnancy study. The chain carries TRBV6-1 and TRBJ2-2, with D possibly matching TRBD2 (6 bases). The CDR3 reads CASSETAGRTGELFF. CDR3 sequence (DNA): TGTGCCAGCAGTGAAACAGCGGGCCGAACCGGGGAGCTGTTTTTT.